This entry lists 28 T cell receptor beta chains sequenced from one sample in a study of control samples from healthy donors and cancer patients. Some clones are missing from TCRdb's copy, which holds only in-frame ones; the method was immunoSEQ multiplex PCR. The repertoire includes 150,000 to 200,000 clones, 91% of them detected once, and approximately 1.5% sits in the top ten. Material: blood. The receptors were gathered from a woman in her thirties in good health.

V and J are TRBV9 and TRBJ2-1, with TRBD2 matching 8 bases. The CDR3 has 16 residues. V trimming: 0 bases; J trimming: 7 bases; junction bases outside the gene matches: 9. Germline V gives CDR1 SGDLS, CDR2 YYNGEE. CDR3 loop: CASSVGPGTRGNEQFF. The CDR3 coding sequence is TGTGCCAGCAGCGTAGGCCCCGGGACTAGGGGTAATGAGCAGTTCTTC.

The chain links TRBV19 to TRBJ2-3; 8 bases line up with TRBD2. With 6 bases clipped from V and 4 bases from J, the junction kept 3 bases outside the gene matches. The CDR3 is 13 residues long. Germline V gene sequence: CDR1 LNHDA, CDR2 SQIVND (reference sequence). CDR3 DNA sequence: TGTGCCAGTAGGAGCGGGAGCGCAGATACGCAGTATTTT. Amino acids: CASRSGSADTQYF.

The rearrangement links TRBV6-5 to TRBJ1-6; D gene ambiguous. This CDR3 region has 14 residues. Germline CDR1 MNHEY, CDR2 SVGAGI. V was clipped by 5 bases and J by 4 bases, with 9 bases between them. CDR3: CASSQQTYNSPLHF. Here the CDR3 DNA reads TGTGCCAGCAGTCAGCAGACATATAATTCACCCCTCCACTTT.

The DNA of the CDR3 is TGTGCCAGCAGCACGACAGGGGTAGGGGAGACCCAGTACTTC. It yields the protein CASSTTGVGETQYF. V and J are TRBV5-5 and TRBJ2-5; 8 bases agree with TRBD1. CDR3 size: 14 residues. Germline V lookup: CDR1 SGHKS, CDR2 YYEKEE (reference sequence). V gave up 4 bases and J gave up 5 bases; unmatched junction bases: 7.

The CDR3 spells CASSPVSGSSTDTQYF. CDR3 coding DNA: TGTGCCAGCTCACCAGTTAGCGGGAGTAGCACAGATACGCAGTATTTT. The chain recombines TRBV18 with TRBJ2-3, with TRBD2 matching over 9 bases. There are 16 residues in the CDR3. Germline loops: CDR1 KGHSH, CDR2 LQKENI. Germline trimming cut 2 bases from V and 0 bases from J; bases unmatched to any gene: 3. The entire variable domain, with the rest obtained from reference TRBV18 and TRBJ2-3, is as follows: NAGVMQNPRHLVRRRGQEARLRCSPMKGHSHVYWYRQLPEEGLKFMVYLQKENIIDESGMPKERFSAEFPKEGPSILRIQQVVRGDSAAYFCASSPVSGSSTDTQYFGPGTRLTVL.

The count of this clone is one. The chain has TRBV6-1 and TRBJ1-5, with a tentative D call TRBD1 (5 bases). This CDR3 is 14 amino acids long. Germline CDR1 reads MNHNS; CDR2 reads SASEGT. The germline V and J ends were trimmed by 3 bases and 5 bases, with 11 bases remaining between them. This chain's CDR3 is CASSEGGMDQPQHF. The CDR3 coding sequence is TGTGCCAGCAGTGAGGGGGGGATGGATCAGCCCCAGCATTTT.

The genes are TRBV4-3 and TRBJ1-1, with 11 nucleotides matching TRBD1. The CDR3 is made up of 15 amino acids. The germline gives CDR1 LGHNA, CDR2 YSLEER. With V trimmed by 3 bases and J by 4 bases, 4 bases remained unmatched. This CDR3 is CASSHRDRGGTEAFF. Written as DNA, the CDR3 is TGCGCCAGCAGCCACCGGGACAGGGGGGGCACTGAAGCTTTCTTT.

The chain carries TRBV7-3 and TRBJ2-2; D assignment may be TRBD1 or TRBD2 (5 bases each). This CDR3 has 14 amino acids. Germline V CDR1 and CDR2: SGHTA, FQGTGA. With 4 bases removed from V and 3 bases from J, the gap between germline ends came to 9 bases. The CDR3 region has the DNA TGTGCCAGCAGCTGGGACCGAGACACCGGGGAGCTGTTTTTT. Protein product: CASSWDRDTGELFF.

The chain couples TRBV7-9 to TRBJ2-1; tentatively, D is TRBD2 (7 bases). Trimming left V 0 bases short and J 9 bases short, with 12 bases between. CDR3 length equals 14 residues. From germline, CDR1 is SEHNR and CDR2 FQNEAQ (reference sequence). The CDR3 loop reads CASSLAAGAPEQFF. The CDR3 coding sequence is TGTGCCAGCAGCTTAGCGGCGGGGGCGCCTGAGCAGTTCTTC.

The V gene is TRBV11-3, the J gene TRBJ2-3; TRBD2 aligns across 8 bases. The CDR3 sequence is 17 residues long. Losses at the gene ends were 0 bases for V and 5 bases for J; bases not matched to a gene: 10. In germline, CDR1 is SGHNT, CDR2 YENEEA. DNA of the CDR3: TGTGCCAGCAGCTTAGATCCCCCGGGACTAGGAAGAGATACGCAGTATTTT. Its translation is CASSLDPPGLGRDTQYF.

V and J are TRBV5-4 and TRBJ2-3; D might be TRBD1 or TRBD2, each matching 5 bases. Germline CDR1 and CDR2: SGHNT and YYREEE (reference sequence). This CDR3 comprises 14 residues. Trimming took 1 base from V and 4 from J, leaving 10 bases between them. This chain's CDR3 is CASSLYQGADTQYF. The CDR3 nucleotides are TGTGCCAGCAGCTTGTACCAGGGAGCAGATACGCAGTATTTT.

The chain recombines TRBV5-6 with TRBJ2-1; tentative D call: TRBD1 (5 bases). V was cut by 1 base and J by 0 bases, with 11 bases left in between. Germline CDR1 SGHDT, CDR2 YYEEEE. The CDR3 consists of 16 residues. The CDR3 protein is CASSLPGFASYNEQFF. The CDR3 nucleotides are TGTGCCAGCAGCTTGCCAGGGTTCGCCTCCTACAATGAGCAGTTCTTC.

The gene calls are TRBV21-1 and TRBJ1-1. TRBV21-1 is shown as a pseudogene. The CDR3 is made up of 13 amino acids. This chain's CDR3 is CASSKQAGTEAFF. The CDR3 DNA reads as TGTGCCAGCAGCAAACAGGCGGGGACTGAAGCTTTCTTT.

This clone came up a few times. The chain links TRBV3-1 (or the pseudogene TRBV3-2) to TRBJ1-1, with TRBD1 identical over 7 bases. This CDR3 spans 14 amino acids. The trim removed 4 bases at V and 0 bases at J, leaving 2 bases unmatched. Germline V gives CDR1 LGHDT, CDR2 YNNKEL (reference sequence). The CDR3 is CASSLGQMNTEAFF. CDR3 in DNA: TGTGCCAGCAGCCTGGGACAGATGAACACTGAAGCTTTCTTT.

This clone was detected only once. The CDR3: CASSDRREYEQYF. The CDR3 region has the DNA TGTGCCAGCAGCGACCGAAGGGAATACGAGCAGTACTTC. The chain is built from TRBV6-6 and TRBJ2-7; D not certain. This CDR3 is built from 13 residues. V was shortened by 6 bases and J by 4 bases, with 13 bases between the two germline ends. Per the germline V gene, CDR1 is MNHNY and CDR2 is SVGAGI (reference sequence).

Of note for this clone: The sample holds other DNA sequences that translate to the same CDR3. The genes are TRBV6-2 or TRBV6-3 and TRBJ2-1; 13 nucleotides align to TRBD2. Germline CDR1 and CDR2: MNHEY and SVGEGT. V gave up 5 bases and J gave up 3 bases; unmatched junction bases: 1. CDR3 length equals 15 residues. This CDR3 reads CASSRLAGGYNEQFF. The CDR3 DNA follows: TGTGCCAGCAGTAGACTAGCGGGAGGCTACAATGAGCAGTTCTTC.

This clone was recorded only once. This chain joins TRBV24-1 and TRBJ1-1; TRBD1 matches 8 bases. CDR1 is KGHDR, CDR2 SFDVKD, per germline. V trimming: 4 bases; J trimming: 8 bases; junction bases outside the gene matches: 2. The CDR3 has 12 amino acids. CDR3 DNA sequence: TGTGCCACCAGTGACAGGGGGCAAGAAGCTTTCTTT. Amino acid sequence: CATSDRGQEAFF.

The chain recombines TRBV7-9 with TRBJ2-3, with D perhaps TRBD2 (6 bases). Germline V CDR1 and CDR2: SEHNR, FQNEAQ (reference sequence). V was trimmed by 2 bases and J by 4 bases, leaving 13 bases between them. The CDR3 contains 15 residues. CDR3 DNA sequence: TGTGCCAGCAGCTTATCCGGGAGTAGGGCAGATACGCAGTATTTT. Encoded protein: CASSLSGSRADTQYF.

On this clone: This sample also contains other DNA sequences that code for the same CDR3. The chain couples TRBV27 to TRBJ1-2; 9 nucleotides align to TRBD1. CDR3 length equals 13 residues. CDR1 and CDR2 from the germline V gene are MNHEY and SMNVEV (reference sequence). J gave up 5 bases and V 3 bases, and 1 base lay outside the gene matches. Written as DNA, the CDR3 is TGTGCCAGCAGTTTGACAGGGGGGTATGGCTACACCTTC. It translates to CASSLTGGYGYTF.

The chain links TRBV5-4 to TRBJ1-3; D is possibly TRBD1 (6 bases). This CDR3 has 14 amino acids. Trimming shortened V by 4 bases and J by 3 bases, and 11 bases separated the two germline ends. Germline V gene data show CDR1 as SGHNT and CDR2 as YYREEE (reference sequence). The CDR3 DNA is TGTGCCAGCAGCCTTGACAGGTTTGGAAACACCATATATTTT. Encoded protein: CASSLDRFGNTIYF.

The chain carries TRBV19 and TRBJ2-2; D remains unclear. Germline-derived CDR1 and CDR2 are LNHDA and SQIVND (reference sequence). V lost 3 bases, J lost 4 bases, and 0 bases lay in between. The CDR3 runs 11 residues. CDR3 nucleotides: TGTGCCAGTAGTATCACCGGGGAGCTGTTTTTT. Its translation: CASSITGELFF.

The chain has TRBV12-3 or TRBV12-4 and TRBJ1-2; no clear D. This CDR3 has 13 amino acids. Trimming stripped 3 bases from V and 1 base from J, with 6 bases between. The CDR3 sequence: CASSFPSNYGYTF. In DNA, the CDR3 is TGTGCCAGCAGTTTCCCCAGTAACTATGGCTACACCTTC.

This sequence joins TRBV6-5 and TRBJ1-2; 8 bases are a match to TRBD1. V was clipped by 6 bases and J by 5 bases; unmatched bases: 5. Per germline, CDR1 MNHEY and CDR2 SVGAGI. The CDR3 has 13 amino acids. CDR3 in amino acids: CASSRDRLYGYTF. CDR3 in DNA: TGTGCCAGCAGCCGGGACAGGCTTTATGGCTACACCTTC.

This rearrangement joins TRBV4-3 to TRBJ2-3; 8 bases are a match to TRBD2. This CDR3 is built from 15 residues. CDR1 is LGHNA and CDR2 is YSLEER in the germline V gene. The V segment lost 2 bases and the J segment 4 bases; nucleotides outside the gene matches: 5. The CDR3 DNA follows: TGCGCCAGCAGCCAAACTAGCGGATGGGCAGATACGCAGTATTTT. It yields the protein CASSQTSGWADTQYF.

This clone came up once. The V call is TRBV16, the J call TRBJ2-2; 10 positions agree with TRBD2. V was clipped by 2 bases and J by 2 bases; unmatched bases: 5. This CDR3 contains 17 residues. Looked up from germline, CDR1 is KGHSY and CDR2 is FQNENV. DNA of the CDR3: TGTGCCAGCAGCCAACCCCCTAGCGGGAGAAACACCGGGGAGCTGTTTTTT. Amino acid sequence: CASSQPPSGRNTGELFF.

This chain uses TRBV3-1 (or the pseudogene TRBV3-2) with TRBJ1-5; possibly TRBD1 for D (6 bases). The CDR3 sequence is 16 residues long. The V gene lost 0 bases and the J gene lost 6 bases, with 15 bases spanning the gap. Germline CDR1 and CDR2: LGHDT and YNNKEL (reference sequence). This CDR3 is CASSQDLVGTPQPQHF. For the CDR3, the DNA is TGTGCCAGCAGCCAAGATCTGGTCGGGACACCTCAGCCCCAGCATTTT.

This chain joins TRBV29-1 and TRBJ1-2; a possible D gene is TRBD1 (5 bases). Germline CDR1 reads SQVTM; CDR2 reads ANQGSEA. The CDR3 is 12 amino acids. Trimming pared 7 bases from V and 0 bases from J, leaving 9 bases between. This chain's CDR3 is CSATDPNYGYTF. CDR3 coding DNA: TGCAGCGCGACAGACCCTAACTATGGCTACACCTTC.

The genes are TRBV15 and TRBJ1-3; D is unresolved. CDR3 length: 14 amino acids. Trimming removed 3 bases at V and 0 bases at J, with 6 bases between. Germline values: CDR1 LNHNV, CDR2 YYDKDF (reference sequence). This CDR3 is CATSSENSGNTIYF. CDR3 bases: TGTGCCACCAGCAGCGAGAACTCTGGAAACACCATATATTTT. Full variable domain (rest looked up from reference TRBV15 and TRBJ1-3): DAMVIQNPRYQVTQFGKPVTLSCSQTLNHNVMYWYQQKSSQAPKLLFHYYDKDFNNEADTPDNFQSRRPNTSFCFLDIRSPGLGDTAMYLCATSSENSGNTIYFGEGSWLTVV.